This T cell receptor beta chain was recorded in a study of response to subunit inactivated influenza vaccine. TCRdb itself ran the RT-PCR reads through MiXCR, one entry per CDR3 protein. The sample yields about 650,000 distinct CDR3 sequences, approximately 15% seen once. The germline V gene has CDR1 LNHNV and CDR2 YYDKDF (reference sequence). V was shortened by 11 bases and J by 4 bases, with 8 bases between the two germline ends. The CDR3 extends over 10 amino acids. This clonotype was counted between two and nine times. V gene TRBV15 combines with J gene TRBJ2-5; a weak D match, TRBD1 (5 bases). The sequencing used PBMCs from blood, collected 14 to 15 days before vaccination. This receptor was obtained from a man aged 50 or older who received an inactivated influenza vaccine. The CDR3 protein is CAAGLETQYF. In DNA form, the CDR3 reads TGTGCCGCAGGGTTAGAGACCCAGTACTTC. Variable domain in full (rest from reference TRBV15 and TRBJ2-5): DAMVIQNPRYQVTQFGKPVTLSCSQTLNHNVMYWYQQKSSQAPKLLFHYYDKDFNNEADTPDNFQSRRPNTSFCFLDIRSPGLGDTAMYLCAAGLETQYFGPGTRLLVL.